This entry lists 13 T cell receptor beta chains sequenced from one sample in a study of metastatic and nonmetastatic thyroid tumors. Thyroid surgery took place with no prior treatment in any patient. MiXCR reprocessed the PCR reads for TCRdb. The profile covers about 33,000 clones, with 15% to 20% appearing a single time and more than 4.5% taken by the ten largest. Sequencing input: blood. Receptors originate from a female donor with papillary thyroid cancer or a benign thyroid nodule (not recorded which). Some clones in this sample may be carry-over from other donors' samples.

This clone has a count of ten or more. This rearrangement joins TRBV11-3 to TRBJ2-3; 7 bases agree with TRBD2. The CDR3 extends over 14 amino acids. V was pared by 3 bases and J by 4 bases, with 4 bases of the junction left unmatched. CDR1 is SGHNT and CDR2 is YENEEA in the germline V gene. As DNA, the CDR3 is TGTGCCAGCAGCTTGGGGGGGGTGTCAGATACGCAGTATTTT. Translating gives CASSLGGVSDTQYF.

This clone is termed medium-sized. CDR3 residues: CASGAAWDSPLHF. The CDR3 nucleotides are TGTGCCAGCGGGGCAGCTTGGGATTCACCCCTCCACTTT. The J gene is TRBJ1-6, the V gene TRBV6-1, with D possibly being TRBD1 (5 bases). V was shortened by 8 bases and J by 8 bases, with 13 bases between the two germline ends. Germline lookup yields CDR1 MNHNS and CDR2 SASEGT. This CDR3 region has 13 residues.

This clone was seen repeatedly, ten times or more. Its ends do not fully match the called genes, so a read error is possible. The chain uses TRBV6-1 and TRBJ1-4; D is uncertain. CDR1 is MNHNS, CDR2 SASEGT, per germline. There are 12 residues in the CDR3. The CDR3 spells CASSPTNEKLFF. The CDR3 DNA sequence: TGTGCCAGCAGTCCAACGAATGAAAAACTGTTTTTT.

This clone is medium-sized. J is TRBJ2-7 and V is TRBV12-3 or TRBV12-4; 8 bases align to TRBD1. Losses at the gene ends were 3 bases for V and 6 bases for J; bases not matched to a gene: 4. CDR3 length equals 13 residues. Here the CDR3 DNA reads TGTGCCAGCAGTTTGGACAGGGAAAGCGAGCAGTACTTC. This sequence encodes CASSLDRESEQYF.

This clone was seen a few times. At one end the junction does not follow the germline gene, possibly because of a read error. The chain combines TRBV27 with TRBJ2-7, with D tentatively TRBD1 (6 bases). CDR3 length equals 14 residues. Germline V gives CDR1 MNHEY, CDR2 SMNVEV (reference sequence). This CDR3 reads CVSSSRTEGYEQYF. DNA of the CDR3: TGTGTCAGCAGTTCCCGGACAGAGGGCTACGAGCAGTACTTC.

The sample holds many counts of this clone. The chain is built from TRBV6-1 and TRBJ2-1; D is perhaps TRBD2 (6 bases). Germline V lookup: CDR1 MNHNS, CDR2 SASEGT. The CDR3 spans 14 residues. The ends were cut back, 3 bases at V and 8 bases at J, with 14 bases in the middle. CDR3 nucleotide sequence: TGTGCCAGCAGTGACTTCGGGGGTAGCTATGAGCAGTTCTTC. Protein: CASSDFGGSYEQFF.

This clone appeared many times. The V call is TRBV2, the J call TRBJ1-5; D not resolved. CDR1 SNHLY and CDR2 FYNNEI come from the germline V gene. V gave up 9 bases and J gave up 0 bases, with 6 bases separating them. The CDR3 is 12 residues long. The CDR3 region has the DNA TGTGCCAGTGCATATAGCAATCAGCCCCAGCATTTT. Amino acids: CASAYSNQPQHF.

This clone has ten or more counts. The chain combines TRBV20-1 with TRBJ2-1; TRBD2 aligns across 8 bases. Germline CDR1 and CDR2: DFQATT and SNEGSKA (reference sequence). The CDR3 totals 14 residues. V shed 1 base and J 3 bases; nucleotides not matched to a gene: 2. The CDR3 region has the DNA TGCAGTGCTAGAGGAGCGGGAGACTACAATGAGCAGTTCTTC. Its protein product is CSARGAGDYNEQFF.

At least ten counts were recorded for this clone. The chain employs TRBV4-2 and TRBJ2-2; weak D call: TRBD2 (6 bases). V dropped 3 bases and J dropped 3 bases, with 14 bases sitting between them. The V gene's germline CDR1 is LGHNA and CDR2 YNFKEQ. This CDR3 has 16 amino acids. The chain's CDR3 is CASSHGSSDYTGELFF. The CDR3 bases are TGTGCCAGCAGCCATGGGTCTAGCGATTACACCGGGGAGCTGTTTTTT.

This clone was seen many times. The chain employs TRBV30 and TRBJ1-5, with 7 positions matching TRBD1. Germline CDR1 GTSNPN, CDR2 SVGIG (reference sequence). The J segment lost 7 bases and the V segment lost 6 bases, leaving 6 bases of the junction unmatched. This CDR3 has 12 amino acids. CDR3 sequence (DNA): TGTGCCTGTGGGACAGTCGGCCAGCCCCAGCATTTT. Translating gives CACGTVGQPQHF. Combining the CDR3 with reference TRBV30 and TRBJ1-5 gives the whole variable domain SQTIHQWPATLVQPVGSPLSLECTVEGTSNPNLYWYRQAAGRGLQLLFYSVGIGQISSEVPQNLSASRPQDRQFILSSKKLLLSDSGFYLCACGTVGQPQHFGDGTRLSIL.

This chain connects TRBV20-1 to TRBJ2-7, with 11 bases that match TRBD2. The V and J ends lost 1 base and 0 bases, in that order; junction bases with no gene match: 5. From germline, CDR1 is DFQATT and CDR2 SNEGSKA (reference sequence). The CDR3 has 16 amino acids. In nucleotides, the CDR3 is TGCAGTGCTAGAGCGCCGGGACTAGCGGCCTCCTACGAGCAGTACTTC. It encodes CSARAPGLAASYEQYF.

This clone was detected only a few times. This chain uses TRBV6-1 with TRBJ2-3; D is uncertain. The CDR3 covers 14 residues. V gave up 7 bases and J gave up 4 bases, with 15 bases separating them. Germline V gives CDR1 MNHNS, CDR2 SASEGT. CDR3 residues: CASIPGLRPDTQYF. CDR3 nucleotides: TGTGCCAGCATTCCTGGGTTAAGACCAGATACGCAGTATTTT.

The DNA of the CDR3 is TGTGCCAGCAGCCCGGCGGGGACAGGGGTTTATGATACGCAGTATTTT. As protein: CASSPAGTGVYDTQYF. The rearrangement links TRBV7-3 to TRBJ2-3; TRBD1 matches at 10 bases. The CDR3 extends over 16 amino acids. V was clipped by 5 bases and J by 6 bases; unmatched bases: 11. Looked up from germline, CDR1 is SGHTA and CDR2 is FQGTGA. Looking up the rest from reference TRBV7-3 and TRBJ2-3 gives the full variable domain: GAGVSQTPSNKVTEKGKYVELRCDPISGHTALYWYRQSLGQGPEFLIYFQGTGAADDSGLPNDRFFAVRPEGSVSTLKIQRTERGDSAVYLCASSPAGTGVYDTQYFGPGTRLTVL.